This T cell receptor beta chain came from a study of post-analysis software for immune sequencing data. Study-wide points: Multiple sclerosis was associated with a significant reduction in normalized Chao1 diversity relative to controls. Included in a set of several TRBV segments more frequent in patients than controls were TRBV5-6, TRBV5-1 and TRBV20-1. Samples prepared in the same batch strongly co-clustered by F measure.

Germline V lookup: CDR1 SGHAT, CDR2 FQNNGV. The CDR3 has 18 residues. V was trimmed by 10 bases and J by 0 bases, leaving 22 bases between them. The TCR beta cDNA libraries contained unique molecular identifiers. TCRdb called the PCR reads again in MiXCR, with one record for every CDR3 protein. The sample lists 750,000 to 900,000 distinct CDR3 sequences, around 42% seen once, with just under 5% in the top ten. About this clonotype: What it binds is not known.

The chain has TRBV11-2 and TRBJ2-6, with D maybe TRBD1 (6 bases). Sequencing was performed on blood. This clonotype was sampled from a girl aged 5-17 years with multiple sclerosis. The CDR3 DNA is TGTGCCATAGGGCGAAAACGGGACAAGGTCTCTGGGGCCAACGTCCTGACTTTC. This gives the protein CAIGRKRDKVSGANVLTF.